This TCR beta chain emerged from a study of shared clonotypes between healthy human individuals. The material for each subset, its genomic DNA, was split evenly across several immunoSEQ plates. TCRdb's copy holds only in-frame clones and misses some; the assay was immunoSEQ multiplex PCR. The top ten hold 1.2% to 1.5% of the sample, which has about 1 million clones, about 75% seen once. Germline-derived CDR1 and CDR2 are MNHEY and SVGAGI. J was trimmed by 5 bases and V by 8 bases; bases with no gene match: 5. This CDR3 is built from 13 residues. This chain connects TRBV6-5 to TRBJ1-2; 10 bases match TRBD1. This clonotype was sampled from a man between 18 and 35 years old in good health. Input material: memory CD4+ T cells sorted from blood. This sample's subset: CD45RA-negative fraction. The CDR3: CASWTGGGYGYTF. The DNA of the CDR3 is TGTGCCAGCTGGACAGGGGGAGGATATGGCTACACCTTC.